Below are 21 T cell receptor beta chains sequenced from a single sample in a study of blood T cell repertoires in COVID-19. Assay: immunoSEQ multiplex PCR; the TCRdb copy retains only in-frame clones and omits some. The table includes 100,000 to 120,000 clones, more than 80% detected once. Sequences were obtained from peripheral blood. The origin of the receptors is a woman aged 60 to 75 with COVID-19, enrolled during active disease.

The V gene is TRBV7-9, the J gene TRBJ1-2; 9 nucleotides agree with TRBD1. Germline assignment: CDR1 SEHNR and CDR2 FQNEAQ (reference sequence). The CDR3 is 16 amino acids. V lost 3 bases, J lost 0 bases, and 5 bases stayed unmatched. The CDR3 DNA sequence: TGTGCCAGCAGCTTTACAGGGGGCGAAGCTAACTATGGCTACACCTTC. Translated: CASSFTGGEANYGYTF.

In nucleotides, the CDR3 is TGTGCCAGTAGTTTTTTAGGGGATTCACCCCTCCACTTT. Amino acids: CASSFLGDSPLHF. The V and J genes are TRBV19 and TRBJ1-6; D perhaps matches TRBD1 (5 bases). The germline gives CDR1 LNHDA, CDR2 SQIVND (reference sequence). The CDR3 is made up of 13 amino acids. Deletions cut 5 bases from V and 8 bases from J, with 10 bases between.

The chain is built from TRBV14 and TRBJ1-3, with D possibly matching TRBD1 (5 bases). The germline V and J ends were trimmed by 2 bases and 0 bases, with 8 bases remaining between them. CDR3 length: 15 amino acids. CDR1 and CDR2 (germline): SGHDN, FVKESK. The CDR3 DNA reads as TGTGCCAGCAGCCAATCAGGGCACTCTGGAAACACCATATATTTT. It is translated as CASSQSGHSGNTIYF.

J is TRBJ2-7 and V is TRBV11-3; 8 positions match TRBD1. The CDR3 covers 14 residues. V was clipped by 6 bases and J by 6 bases; unmatched bases: 10. CDR1 and CDR2 (germline): SGHNT, YENEEA. In DNA form, the CDR3 reads TGTGCCAGCAGGTTGACAGGGGTAAGCGGCGAGCAGTACTTC. This sequence encodes CASRLTGVSGEQYF.

J is TRBJ2-5 and V is TRBV9; tentatively, D is TRBD1 (5 bases). Trimming took 4 bases from V and 1 from J, leaving 11 bases between them. The length of the CDR3 is 14 residues. The germline V gene has CDR1 SGDLS and CDR2 YYNGEE. The DNA for the CDR3 is TGTGCCAGCAGCCCAAGGGGCTTCCAAGAGACCCAGTACTTC. It yields the protein CASSPRGFQETQYF. Based on the CDR3 plus reference TRBV9 and TRBJ2-5, the full variable domain is DSGVTQTPKHLITATGQRVTLRCSPRSGDLSVYWYQQSLDQGLQFLIQYYNGEERAKGNILERFSAQQFPDLHSELNLSSLELGDSALYFCASSPRGFQETQYFGPGTRLLVL.

This rearrangement joins TRBV10-3 to TRBJ2-5; D is possibly TRBD1 (6 bases). Deletions cut 4 bases from V and 4 bases from J, with 7 bases between. CDR1 and CDR2 from the germline V gene are ENHRY and SYGVKD. The CDR3 runs to 12 residues. DNA for the CDR3: TGTGCCATCAGTGGCAGGGGAGAGACCCAGTACTTC. Its translation: CAISGRGETQYF.

The V and J genes are TRBV5-4 and TRBJ1-2; no clear D. CDR3 length: 14 residues. Trimming removed 3 bases from V and 4 bases from J, with 13 bases in between. Germline CDR1 SGHNT, CDR2 YYREEE (reference sequence). DNA of the CDR3: TGTGCCAGCAGCTCGCAGGCTCCTATCTATGGCTACACCTTC. Translating it yields CASSSQAPIYGYTF.

CDR3 protein: CASSFAPAGTGVLETQYF. DNA for the CDR3: TGTGCCAGCAGCTTCGCCCCGGCGGGGACAGGGGTCCTAGAGACCCAGTACTTC. V gene TRBV7-6 combines with J gene TRBJ2-5; 10 bases match TRBD1. Germline assignment: CDR1 SGHVS and CDR2 FNYEAQ. J lost 4 bases, V lost 3 bases, and 14 bases had no gene match. The CDR3 runs 18 residues.

A single count supports this clone. V and J are TRBV4-1 and TRBJ1-1; D is ambiguous. The germline V gene encodes CDR1 MGHRA and CDR2 YSYEKL. V lost 1 base and J lost 8, with 8 bases in between. The CDR3 spans 12 residues. The CDR3 nucleotides are TGCGCCAGCAGCCAAGGCGGGATGGAAGCTTTCTTT. It specifies CASSQGGMEAFF.

This rearrangement joins TRBV2 to TRBJ2-2; D perhaps matches TRBD2 (5 bases). The CDR3 sequence is 13 residues long. Germline CDR1 is SNHLY and CDR2 is FYNNEI. With 10 bases removed from V and 1 base from J, the gap between germline ends came to 10 bases. Here the CDR3 reads CAISGENTGELFF. The CDR3, as DNA: TGTGCCATATCCGGGGAGAACACCGGGGAGCTGTTTTTT.

CDR3 protein: CASSGQGTGYTF. The DNA for the CDR3 is TGTGCCAGCAGCGGACAGGGGACCGGCTACACCTTC. The V gene is TRBV5-6, the J gene TRBJ1-2; 9 nucleotides match TRBD1. CDR1 and CDR2 from the germline V gene are SGHDT and YYEEEE. V was clipped by 4 bases and J by 8 bases; unmatched bases: 3. The CDR3 is 12 residues long.

This chain uses TRBV5-6 with TRBJ1-1; TRBD1 might be the D (5 bases). Trimming removed 4 bases from V and 6 bases from J, with 16 bases in between. The CDR3 covers 14 residues. Germline V gene data show CDR1 as SGHDT and CDR2 as YYEEEE. The CDR3 here is CASSGTSGKAEAFF. CDR3 bases: TGTGCCAGCAGCGGAACGTCAGGGAAGGCTGAAGCTTTCTTT.

This clone was seen a single time. The chain combines TRBV3-1 (or the pseudogene TRBV3-2) with TRBJ1-1, with D maybe TRBD1 (6 bases). The V gene lost 5 bases and the J gene lost 1 base, with 8 bases spanning the gap. Per the germline V gene, CDR1 is LGHDT and CDR2 is YNNKEL (reference sequence). The CDR3 length is 13 residues. CDR3 DNA sequence: TGTGCCAGCAGCTGGGACACGAACACTGAAGCTTTCTTT. Amino acid sequence: CASSWDTNTEAFF.

This chain connects TRBV5-5 to TRBJ1-1; unclear D gene. V was trimmed by 0 bases and J by 1 base, leaving 4 bases between them. The CDR3 is 13 amino acids. Germline assignment: CDR1 SGHKS and CDR2 YYEKEE (reference sequence). CDR3 sequence reads: CASSLAKNTEAFF. The CDR3 DNA follows: TGTGCCAGCAGCTTGGCAAAGAACACTGAAGCTTTCTTT.

The sample holds one count of this clone. The V gene is TRBV6-4, the J gene TRBJ2-5; D is unclear. CDR1 MRHNA and CDR2 SNTAGT come from the germline V gene. Deletions cut 5 bases from V and 2 bases from J, with 9 bases between. CDR3 length: 13 amino acids. CDR3: CASSRTTQETQYF. The DNA of the CDR3 is TGTGCCAGCAGTAGAACTACTCAAGAGACCCAGTACTTC.

In its sample, this clone was seen a few times. This chain connects TRBV6-1 to TRBJ1-1; 8 bases line up with TRBD1. With 1 base clipped from V and 12 bases from J, the junction kept 10 bases outside the gene matches. The germline gives CDR1 MNHNS, CDR2 SASEGT. The CDR3 length is 14 residues. The chain's CDR3 is CASSEVPGQVVSFF. Written as DNA, the CDR3 is TGTGCCAGCAGTGAAGTCCCGGGACAGGTGGTTTCTTTCTTT.

The chain joins TRBV5-1 to TRBJ2-7; 7 positions match TRBD2. With 0 bases clipped from V and 0 bases from J, the junction kept 6 bases outside the gene matches. CDR1 SGHRS and CDR2 YFSETQ come from the germline V gene. The CDR3 has 16 residues. The CDR3 protein is CASSLGSRGSSYEQYF. The CDR3 nucleotides read TGCGCCAGCAGCTTGGGGTCGCGGGGGAGCTCCTACGAGCAGTACTTC.

The rearrangement uses TRBV9 and TRBJ2-2; TRBD1 matches 9 bases. V was clipped by 5 bases and J by 7 bases; unmatched bases: 12. The germline V gene has CDR1 SGDLS and CDR2 YYNGEE. The CDR3 length is 16 residues. The CDR3 sequence: CASSKTGTGRSGELFF. The DNA for the CDR3 is TGTGCCAGCAGTAAAACCGGGACAGGGAGGAGCGGGGAGCTGTTTTTT.

The chain couples TRBV6-5 to TRBJ2-3; 8 bases line up with TRBD1. The CDR3 covers 13 residues. Unmatched junction bases numbered 5, after V lost 5 bases and J lost 7 bases. CDR1 and CDR2 (germline): MNHEY, SVGAGI. This CDR3 is CASSRQGTNTQYF. The CDR3 DNA is TGTGCCAGCAGTAGACAGGGGACAAATACGCAGTATTTT.

The chain joins TRBV10-3 to TRBJ2-2, with TRBD2 matching 9 bases. Germline CDR1 is ENHRY and CDR2 is SYGVKD. The trim removed 4 bases at V and 3 bases at J, leaving 6 bases unmatched. The CDR3 length is 16 residues. The CDR3 bases are TGTGCCATCAGTGGGAAGCGGGGGGACCACACCGGGGAGCTGTTTTTT. Protein sequence: CAISGKRGDHTGELFF.

This clone appeared once. The chain is built from TRBV12-3 or TRBV12-4 and TRBJ2-3, with D hard to call. The CDR3 extends over 13 amino acids. The V and J ends lost 6 bases and 2 bases respectively, with 9 bases between them. CDR3 coding DNA: TGTGCCAGCAGCCCTGGCACCACAGATACGCAGTATTTT. Amino acid sequence: CASSPGTTDTQYF.